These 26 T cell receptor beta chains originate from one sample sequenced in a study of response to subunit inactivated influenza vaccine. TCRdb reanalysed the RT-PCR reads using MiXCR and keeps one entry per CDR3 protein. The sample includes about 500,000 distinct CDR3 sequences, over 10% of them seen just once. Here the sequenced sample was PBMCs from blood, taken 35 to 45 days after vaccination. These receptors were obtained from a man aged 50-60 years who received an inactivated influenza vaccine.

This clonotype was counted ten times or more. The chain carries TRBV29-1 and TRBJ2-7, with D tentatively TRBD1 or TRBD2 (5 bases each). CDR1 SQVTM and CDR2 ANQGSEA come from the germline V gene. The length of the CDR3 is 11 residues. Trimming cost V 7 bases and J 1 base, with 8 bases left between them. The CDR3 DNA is TGCAGCGGGGGGTCTTCCTACGAGCAGTACTTC. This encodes CSGGSSYEQYF.

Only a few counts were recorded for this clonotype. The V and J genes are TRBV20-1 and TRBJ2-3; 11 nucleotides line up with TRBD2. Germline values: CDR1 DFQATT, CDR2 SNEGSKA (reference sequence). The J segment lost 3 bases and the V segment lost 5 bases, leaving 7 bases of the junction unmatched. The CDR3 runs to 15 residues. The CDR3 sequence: CSALAGGLGTDTQYF. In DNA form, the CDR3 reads TGCAGTGCTTTAGCGGGGGGGCTCGGGACAGATACGCAGTATTTT.

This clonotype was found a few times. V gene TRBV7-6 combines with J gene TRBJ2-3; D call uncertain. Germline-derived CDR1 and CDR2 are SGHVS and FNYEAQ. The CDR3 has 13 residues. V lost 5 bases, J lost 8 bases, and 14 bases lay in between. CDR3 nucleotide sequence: TGTGCCAGCAGCCCCGGGTCACCGGGTACGCAGTATTTT. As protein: CASSPGSPGTQYF.

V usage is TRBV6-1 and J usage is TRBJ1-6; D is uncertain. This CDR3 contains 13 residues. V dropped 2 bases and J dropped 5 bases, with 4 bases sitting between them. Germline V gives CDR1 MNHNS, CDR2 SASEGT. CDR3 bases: TGTGCCAGCAGTGAAACGGATAATTCACCCCTCCACTTT. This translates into CASSETDNSPLHF.

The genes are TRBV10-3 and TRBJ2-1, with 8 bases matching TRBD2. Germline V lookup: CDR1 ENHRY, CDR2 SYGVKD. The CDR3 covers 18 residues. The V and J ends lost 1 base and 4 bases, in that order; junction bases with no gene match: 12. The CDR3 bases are TGTGCCATCAGTGAGTTAGCAGCGGGAGAGTCTGGGTACAATGAGCAGTTCTTC. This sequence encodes CAISELAAGESGYNEQFF.

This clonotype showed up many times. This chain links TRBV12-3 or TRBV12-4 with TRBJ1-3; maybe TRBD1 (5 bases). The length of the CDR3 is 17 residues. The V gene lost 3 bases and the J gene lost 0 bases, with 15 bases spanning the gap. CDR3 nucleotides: TGTGCCAGCAGTTTTGGGAGGGGACGCCGCTCTGGAAACACCATATATTTT. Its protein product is CASSFGRGRRSGNTIYF.

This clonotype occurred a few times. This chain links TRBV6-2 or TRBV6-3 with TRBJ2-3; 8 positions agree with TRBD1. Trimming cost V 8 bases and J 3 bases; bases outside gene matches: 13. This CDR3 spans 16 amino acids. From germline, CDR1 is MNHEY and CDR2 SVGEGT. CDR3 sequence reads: CASRPPQDRVTDTQYF. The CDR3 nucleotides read TGTGCCAGCCGACCTCCGCAGGACAGGGTAACAGATACGCAGTATTTT.

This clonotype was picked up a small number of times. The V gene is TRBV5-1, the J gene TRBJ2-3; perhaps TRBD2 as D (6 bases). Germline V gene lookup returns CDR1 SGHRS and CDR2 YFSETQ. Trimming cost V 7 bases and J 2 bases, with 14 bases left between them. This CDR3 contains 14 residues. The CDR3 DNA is TGCGCCAGCGGGTTAACTAGCCCCACAGATACGCAGTATTTT. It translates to CASGLTSPTDTQYF. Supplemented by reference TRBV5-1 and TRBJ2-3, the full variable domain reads KAGVTQTPRYLIKTRGQQVTLSCSPISGHRSVSWYQQTPGQGLQFLFEYFSETQRNKGNFPGRFSGRQFSNSRSEMNVSTLELGDSALYLCASGLTSPTDTQYFGPGTRLTVL.

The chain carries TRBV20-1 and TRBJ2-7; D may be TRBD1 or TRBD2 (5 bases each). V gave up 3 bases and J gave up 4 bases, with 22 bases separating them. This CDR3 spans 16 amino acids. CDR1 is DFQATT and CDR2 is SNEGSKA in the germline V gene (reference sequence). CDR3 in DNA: TGCAGTGCTAGTCCCCGAGGCGGGCAGGGTCAGTACGAGCAGTACTTC. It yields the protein CSASPRGGQGQYEQYF.

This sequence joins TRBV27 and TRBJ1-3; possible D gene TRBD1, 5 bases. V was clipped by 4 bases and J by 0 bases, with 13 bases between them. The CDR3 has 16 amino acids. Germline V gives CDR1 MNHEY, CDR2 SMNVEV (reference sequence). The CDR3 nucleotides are TGTGCCAGCAGTTCCCTGCAGGGCCACTCTGGAAACACCATATATTTT. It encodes CASSSLQGHSGNTIYF.

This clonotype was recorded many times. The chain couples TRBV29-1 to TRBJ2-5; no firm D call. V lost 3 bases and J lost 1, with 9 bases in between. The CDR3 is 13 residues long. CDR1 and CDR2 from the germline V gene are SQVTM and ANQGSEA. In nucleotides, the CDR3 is TGCAGCGTTGACTATCAGTCCCAAGAGACCCAGTACTTC. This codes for CSVDYQSQETQYF.

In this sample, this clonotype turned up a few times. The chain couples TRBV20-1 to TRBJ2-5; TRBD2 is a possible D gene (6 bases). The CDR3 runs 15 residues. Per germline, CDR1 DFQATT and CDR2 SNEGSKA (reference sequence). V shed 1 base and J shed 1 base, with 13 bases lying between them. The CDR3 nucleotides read TGCAGTGCTAGAGGCCCACGGGGGTTCCAAGAGACCCAGTACTTC. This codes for CSARGPRGFQETQYF.

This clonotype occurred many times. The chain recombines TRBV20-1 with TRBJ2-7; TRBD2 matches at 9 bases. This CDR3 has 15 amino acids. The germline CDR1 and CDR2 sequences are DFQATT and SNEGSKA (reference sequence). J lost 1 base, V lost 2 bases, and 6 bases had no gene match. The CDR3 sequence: CSARPTSGRSYEQYF. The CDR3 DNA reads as TGCAGTGCTAGACCGACTAGCGGAAGGTCCTACGAGCAGTACTTC.

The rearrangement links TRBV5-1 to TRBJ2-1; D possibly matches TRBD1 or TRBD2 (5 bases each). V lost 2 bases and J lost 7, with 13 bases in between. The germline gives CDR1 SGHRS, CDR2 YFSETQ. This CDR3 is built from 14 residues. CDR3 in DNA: TGCGCCAGCAGCTTCGGGGCCGAACGGAATGAGCAGTTCTTC. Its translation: CASSFGAERNEQFF.

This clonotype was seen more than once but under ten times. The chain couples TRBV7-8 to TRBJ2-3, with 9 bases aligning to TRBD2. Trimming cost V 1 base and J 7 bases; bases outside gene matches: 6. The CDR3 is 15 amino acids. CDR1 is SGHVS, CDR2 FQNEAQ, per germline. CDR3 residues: CASSLEGGGAYTQYF. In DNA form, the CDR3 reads TGTGCCAGCAGCTTAGAGGGCGGGGGGGCGTATACGCAGTATTTT. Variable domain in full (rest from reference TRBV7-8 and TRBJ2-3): GAGVSQSPRYKVAKRGQDVALRCDPISGHVSLFWYQQALGQGPEFLTYFQNEAQLDKSGLPSDRFFAERPEGSVSTLKIQRTQQEDSAVYLCASSLEGGGAYTQYFGPGTRLTVL.

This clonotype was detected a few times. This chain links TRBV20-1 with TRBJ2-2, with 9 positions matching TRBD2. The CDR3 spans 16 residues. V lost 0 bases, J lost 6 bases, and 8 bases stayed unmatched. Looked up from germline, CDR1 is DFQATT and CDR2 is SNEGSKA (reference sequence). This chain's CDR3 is CSARDIVAGVSGELFF. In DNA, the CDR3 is TGCAGTGCTAGAGATATAGTAGCGGGAGTTTCCGGGGAGCTGTTTTTT.

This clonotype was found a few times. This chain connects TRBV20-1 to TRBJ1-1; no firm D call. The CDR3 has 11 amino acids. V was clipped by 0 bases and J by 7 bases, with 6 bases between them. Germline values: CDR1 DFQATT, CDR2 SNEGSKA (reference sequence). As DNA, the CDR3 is TGCAGTGCTAGAGATATGGTTGAAGCTTTCTTT. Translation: CSARDMVEAFF.

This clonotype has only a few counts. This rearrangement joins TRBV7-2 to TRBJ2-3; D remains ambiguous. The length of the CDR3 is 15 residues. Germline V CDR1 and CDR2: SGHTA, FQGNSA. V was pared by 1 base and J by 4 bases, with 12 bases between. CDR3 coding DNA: TGTGCCAGCAGCTTAGATTTCCAGGTCGCAGATACGCAGTATTTT. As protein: CASSLDFQVADTQYF.

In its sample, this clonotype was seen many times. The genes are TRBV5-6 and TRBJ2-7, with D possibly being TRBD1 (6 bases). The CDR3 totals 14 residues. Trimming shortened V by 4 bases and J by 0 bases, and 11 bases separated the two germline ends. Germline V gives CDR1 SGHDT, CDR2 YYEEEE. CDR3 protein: CASSPDRRSYEQYF. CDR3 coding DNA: TGTGCCAGCAGCCCGGACAGACGCTCCTACGAGCAGTACTTC.

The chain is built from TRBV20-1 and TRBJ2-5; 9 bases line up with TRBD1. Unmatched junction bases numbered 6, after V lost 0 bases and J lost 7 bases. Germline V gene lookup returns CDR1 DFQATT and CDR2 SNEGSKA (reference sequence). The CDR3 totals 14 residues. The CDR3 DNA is TGCAGTGCTAGAGACGGACAGGGGATAGGGACCCAGTACTTC. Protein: CSARDGQGIGTQYF.

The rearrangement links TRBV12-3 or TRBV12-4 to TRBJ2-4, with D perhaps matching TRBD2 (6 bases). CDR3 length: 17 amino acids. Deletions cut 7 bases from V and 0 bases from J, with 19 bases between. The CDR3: CASTPGSGSLAKNIQYF. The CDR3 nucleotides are TGTGCCAGCACCCCTGGGAGCGGGTCTTTAGCCAAAAACATTCAGTACTTC.

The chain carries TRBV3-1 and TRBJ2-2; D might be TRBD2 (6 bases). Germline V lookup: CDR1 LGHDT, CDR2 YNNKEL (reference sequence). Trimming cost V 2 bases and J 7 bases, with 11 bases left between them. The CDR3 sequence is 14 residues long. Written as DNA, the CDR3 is TGTGCCAGCAGCCAAAGGCAGGGAGGCGGGGAGCTGTTTTTT. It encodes CASSQRQGGGELFF.

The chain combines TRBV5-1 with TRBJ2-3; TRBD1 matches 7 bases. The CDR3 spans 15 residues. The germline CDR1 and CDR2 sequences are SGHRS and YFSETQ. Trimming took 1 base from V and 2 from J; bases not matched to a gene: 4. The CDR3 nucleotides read TGCGCCAGCAGCTTGACAGAGGGGGCCACAGATACGCAGTATTTT. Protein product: CASSLTEGATDTQYF.

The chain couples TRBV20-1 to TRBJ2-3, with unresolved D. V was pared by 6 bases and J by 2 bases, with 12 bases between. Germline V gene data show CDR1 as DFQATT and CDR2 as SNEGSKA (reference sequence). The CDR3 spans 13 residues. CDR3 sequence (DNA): TGCAGTGCCACGGCGGTCACCACAGATACGCAGTATTTT. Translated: CSATAVTTDTQYF.

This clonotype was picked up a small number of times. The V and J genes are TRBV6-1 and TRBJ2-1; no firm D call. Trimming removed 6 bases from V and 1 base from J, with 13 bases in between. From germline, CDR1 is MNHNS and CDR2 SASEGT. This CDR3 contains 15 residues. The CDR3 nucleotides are TGTGCCAGCAGCTTTGGTAGGGTTTCCTACAATGAGCAGTTCTTC. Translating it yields CASSFGRVSYNEQFF.

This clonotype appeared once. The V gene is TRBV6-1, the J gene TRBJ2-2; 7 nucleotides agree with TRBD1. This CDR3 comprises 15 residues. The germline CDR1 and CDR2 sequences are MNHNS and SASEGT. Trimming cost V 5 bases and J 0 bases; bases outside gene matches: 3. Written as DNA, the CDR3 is TGTGCCAGCAGTCGGGACAGCTCGAACACCGGGGAGCTGTTTTTT. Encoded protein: CASSRDSSNTGELFF.